This T cell receptor (beta chain) was profiled in a study of cytomegalovirus exposure and HLA in healthy donors. V was trimmed by 1 base and J by 6 bases, leaving 17 bases between them. Germline CDR1 SGHRS, CDR2 YFSETQ. The length of the CDR3 is 15 residues. PCR employed 60 Vbeta and 13 Jbeta primers. Using immunoSEQ multiplex PCR, the repertoire was profiled, and TCRdb retains in-frame clones only, with some absent. The sample has approximately 120,000 clones, roughly three quarters seen once. The sequenced sample was PBMCs. The chain employs TRBV5-1 and TRBJ2-7; D gene unclear. The sequence was obtained from a middle-aged woman in good health and CMV-seropositive. This CDR3 reads CASSLRSTASGEQYF. The CDR3 DNA reads as TGCGCCAGCAGCTTGAGGTCGACTGCGTCCGGCGAGCAGTACTTC.